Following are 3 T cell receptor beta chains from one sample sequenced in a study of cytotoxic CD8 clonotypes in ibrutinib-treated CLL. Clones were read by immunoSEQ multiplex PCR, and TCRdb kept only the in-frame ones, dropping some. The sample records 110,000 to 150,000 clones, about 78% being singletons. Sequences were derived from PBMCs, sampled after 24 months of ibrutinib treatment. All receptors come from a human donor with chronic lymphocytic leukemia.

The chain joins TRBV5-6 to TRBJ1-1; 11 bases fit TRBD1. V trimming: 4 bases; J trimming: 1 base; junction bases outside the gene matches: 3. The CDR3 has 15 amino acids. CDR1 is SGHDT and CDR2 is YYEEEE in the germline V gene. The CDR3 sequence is CASSPDRGRNTEAFF. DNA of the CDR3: TGTGCCAGCAGCCCGGACAGGGGGCGGAACACTGAAGCTTTCTTT.

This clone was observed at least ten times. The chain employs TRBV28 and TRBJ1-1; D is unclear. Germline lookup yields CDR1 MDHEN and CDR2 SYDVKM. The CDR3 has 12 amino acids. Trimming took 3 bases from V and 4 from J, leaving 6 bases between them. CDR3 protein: CASSLAPTEAFF. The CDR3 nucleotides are TGTGCCAGCAGTTTGGCCCCCACTGAAGCTTTCTTT.

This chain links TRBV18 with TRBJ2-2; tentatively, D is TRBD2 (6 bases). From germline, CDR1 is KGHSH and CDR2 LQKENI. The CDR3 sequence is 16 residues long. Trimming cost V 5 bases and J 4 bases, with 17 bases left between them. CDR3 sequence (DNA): TGTGCCAGCTCAGGAGGGGCAGGGCCGATCACCGGGGAGCTGTTTTTT. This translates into CASSGGAGPITGELFF. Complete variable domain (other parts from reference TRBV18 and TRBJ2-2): NAGVMQNPRHLVRRRGQEARLRCSPMKGHSHVYWYRQLPEEGLKFMVYLQKENIIDESGMPKERFSAEFPKEGPSILRIQQVVRGDSAAYFCASSGGAGPITGELFFGEGSRLTVL.